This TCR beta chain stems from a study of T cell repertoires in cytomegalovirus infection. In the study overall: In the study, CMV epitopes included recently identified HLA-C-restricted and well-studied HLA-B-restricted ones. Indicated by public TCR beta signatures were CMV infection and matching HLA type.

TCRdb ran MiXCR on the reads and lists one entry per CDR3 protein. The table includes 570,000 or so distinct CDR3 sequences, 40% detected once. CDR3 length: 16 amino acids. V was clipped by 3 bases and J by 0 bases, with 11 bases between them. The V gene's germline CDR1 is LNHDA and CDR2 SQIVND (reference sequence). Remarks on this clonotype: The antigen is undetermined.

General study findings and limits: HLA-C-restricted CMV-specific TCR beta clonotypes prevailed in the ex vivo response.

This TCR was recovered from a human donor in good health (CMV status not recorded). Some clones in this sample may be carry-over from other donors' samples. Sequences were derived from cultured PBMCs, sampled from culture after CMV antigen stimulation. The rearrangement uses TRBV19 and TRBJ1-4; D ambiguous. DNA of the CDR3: TGTGCCAGTAGTATTCGAACCCTTGCAACTAATGAAAAACTGTTTTTT. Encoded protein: CASSIRTLATNEKLFF.